This T cell receptor (beta chain) was identified during a study of shared clonotypes between healthy human individuals. The assay used deep level. In the authors' workflow: With immunoSEQ giving junction-only sequences and no quality scores, filtering differed. Data came from immunoSEQ multiplex PCR; TCRdb stores just in-frame clones and leaves some out. Clone size and the V and J calls come from that table; the DNA yielded D and trimming. The sample has some 600,000 clones, 96% seen once. Study outcomes and limitations: Incompleteness in sorted-subset sequencing, despite large depth, was shown by rarefaction.

In this sample, this clone turned up once. Its antigen is undetermined. Terminally differentiated effector memory CD45RA+ cells were excluded by CCR7 positive selection of CD45RO-negative cells. V was clipped by 4 bases and J by 4 bases, with 10 bases between them. Germline CDR1 is MDHEN and CDR2 is SYDVKM. The CDR3 runs 13 residues. The sequence was collected from a woman aged 25-40 years in good health. Sequencing input: naive CD8+ T cells sorted from blood. The J gene is TRBJ1-2, the V gene TRBV28; D unresolved. CDR3 nucleotide sequence: TGTGCCAGCAGTTCGATACGGACCTATGGCTACACCTTC. Translation: CASSSIRTYGYTF.